The 6 T cell receptor beta chains in this list originate from one sample, sequenced in a study of T cell responses to AZD1222 COVID-19 vaccine. Sequencing used immunoSEQ multiplex PCR; TCRdb keeps in-frame clones, though not all of them. Here the sample spans over 150,000 clones, around 90% being singletons. The sample was peripheral blood, taken 28 days after the second AZD1222 dose. These receptors were obtained from an adult who received the AZD1222 COVID-19 vaccine.

V usage is TRBV5-6 and J usage is TRBJ2-2; D gene ambiguous. The V gene's germline CDR1 is SGHDT and CDR2 YYEEEE. V lost 4 bases to trimming and J lost 8 bases, with 15 bases between them. The CDR3 is made up of 14 amino acids. CDR3 DNA: TGTGCCAGCAGCCTCCAGACACGCACGGGGGAGCTGTTTTTT. Translated: CASSLQTRTGELFF. The variable domain in full, completed from reference TRBV5-6 and TRBJ2-2, reads DAGVTQSPTHLIKTRGQQVTLRCSPKSGHDTVSWYQQALGQGPQFIFQYYEEEERQRGNFPDRFSGHQFPNYSSELNVNALLLGDSALYLCASSLQTRTGELFFGEGSRLTVL.

V gene TRBV5-1 combines with J gene TRBJ1-6, with D possibly TRBD1 on 5 matching bases. V was clipped by 0 bases and J by 6 bases, with 7 bases between them. The CDR3 contains 14 residues. The germline V gene encodes CDR1 SGHRS and CDR2 YFSETQ. CDR3 sequence (DNA): TGCGCCAGCAGCTTGGGACAGATTAATTCACCCCTCCACTTT. Translation gives CASSLGQINSPLHF.

This chain links TRBV25-1 with TRBJ1-2, with a possible D match to TRBD1 (5 bases). Trimming removed 3 bases from V and 8 bases from J, with 16 bases in between. Germline CDR1 reads MGHDK; CDR2 reads SYGVNS. The length of the CDR3 is 14 residues. This chain's CDR3 is CASSDPRRVGGYTF. The DNA of the CDR3 is TGTGCCAGCAGTGACCCGCGCAGGGTCGGAGGCTACACCTTC.

CDR3 amino acids: CASSLDASGRLLFF. In nucleotides, the CDR3 is TGTGCCAGCAGCTTAGACGCTAGCGGTAGGCTGCTGTTTTTT. This chain links TRBV7-2 with TRBJ2-2; 7 bases are a match to TRBD2. V dropped 1 base and J dropped 13; count of bases not matched to a gene: 9. This CDR3 is built from 14 residues. CDR1 and CDR2 from the germline V gene are SGHTA and FQGNSA.

This clone has a single count. The chain employs TRBV5-1 and TRBJ1-2; D is possibly TRBD1 (5 bases). The CDR3 totals 14 residues. The V gene's germline CDR1 is SGHRS and CDR2 YFSETQ. The germline V and J ends were trimmed by 6 bases and 2 bases, with 14 bases remaining between them. The chain's CDR3 is CASKAGQGNYGYTF. In nucleotides, the CDR3 is TGCGCCAGCAAAGCGGGGCAGGGAAACTATGGCTACACCTTC.

The chain combines TRBV7-9 with TRBJ1-2; D not resolved. With 1 base removed from V and 4 bases from J, the gap between germline ends came to 7 bases. The CDR3 covers 13 residues. Germline V lookup: CDR1 SEHNR, CDR2 FQNEAQ (reference sequence). The CDR3 sequence: CASSLETAYGYTF. The CDR3 nucleotides read TGTGCCAGCAGCTTAGAGACCGCCTATGGCTACACCTTC.